This is a list of T cell receptor beta chains from one sample in a study of shared clonotypes between healthy human individuals. TCRdb keeps only in-frame clones here, not all; method: immunoSEQ multiplex PCR. This sample has approximately 500,000 clones, with about 95% found just once. Sequencing was performed on naive CD4+ T cells sorted from blood. All receptors come from a woman in her thirties in good health. Each CDR3 is given with its conserved first and last residue. A D gene is named only where the DNA matches it firmly. The size entry is marked missing in some rows and otherwise reads once, few, many or a size class.

clone_size: NA
d_call: TRBD2
j_call: TRBJ2-5
v_call: TRBV27
cdr3_nt: TGTGCCAGCAGTTTAAGGAGGGAGGGCCGTTTTGAGACCCAGTACTTC
cdr3_aa: CASSLRREGRFETQYF

clone_size: once
d_call: NA
j_call: TRBJ2-7
v_call: TRBV19
cdr3_nt: TGTGCCAGTAGTATCAGGCGGGCCTACTCCTACGAGCAGTACTTC
cdr3_aa: CASSIRRAYSYEQYF

clone_size: NA
d_call: NA
j_call: TRBJ1-2
v_call: TRBV14
cdr3_nt: TGTGCCAGCAGCCATACTATGGGGGGCTACACCTTC
cdr3_aa: CASSHTMGGYTF

clone_size: NA
d_call: TRBD2
j_call: TRBJ2-1
v_call: TRBV30
cdr3_nt: TGTGCCCTCAGGGGTAGCGGGAGGAATGAGCAGTTCTTC
cdr3_aa: CALRGSGRNEQFF

clone_size: NA
d_call: TRBD1
j_call: TRBJ1-4
v_call: TRBV28
cdr3_nt: TGTGCCAGCAGTGCCACAGGGGACCTTGCAACTAATGAAAAACTGTTTTTT
cdr3_aa: CASSATGDLATNEKLFF

clone_size: once
d_call: TRBD1
j_call: TRBJ2-3
v_call: TRBV28
cdr3_nt: TGTGCCAGCAGTGGCCAGGGGGTGATATCAGATACGCAGTATTTT
cdr3_aa: CASSGQGVISDTQYF

clone_size: NA
d_call: NA
j_call: TRBJ2-7
v_call: TRBV11-2
cdr3_nt: TGTGCCAGCAGCACCTCAGAGGGCAGGTACTACGAGCAGTACTTC
cdr3_aa: CASSTSEGRYYEQYF

clone_size: NA
d_call: NA
j_call: TRBJ2-3
v_call: TRBV9
cdr3_nt: TGTGCCAGCAGCGCTACCCTAGTCAGCACAGATACGCAGTATTTT
cdr3_aa: CASSATLVSTDTQYF

clone_size: NA
d_call: NA
j_call: TRBJ2-5
v_call: TRBV23-1
cdr3_nt: TGCGCCAGCAGCCTTACTCCCGATCGTGACAACAAAGAGACCCAGTACTTC
cdr3_aa: CASSLTPDRDNKETQYF

clone_size: once
d_call: TRBD2
j_call: TRBJ2-1
v_call: TRBV27
cdr3_nt: TGTGCCAGCAGTCGATCCTCCGGAGGGAGGGCGTCCTACAATGAGCAGTTCTTC
cdr3_aa: CASSRSSGGRASYNEQFF

clone_size: NA
d_call: NA
j_call: TRBJ1-2
v_call: TRBV13
cdr3_nt: TGTGCCAGCAGCTTAAACCAGGCGGGAAAAGGTCATTATGGCTACACCTTC
cdr3_aa: CASSLNQAGKGHYGYTF

clone_size: NA
d_call: TRBD2
j_call: TRBJ2-1
v_call: TRBV29-1
cdr3_nt: TGCAGCGTTGTCGGGAGGGGGGACAATGAGCAGTTCTTC
cdr3_aa: CSVVGRGDNEQFF

clone_size: NA
d_call: NA
j_call: TRBJ2-1
v_call: TRBV7-9
cdr3_nt: TGTGCCAGCACCACCTCGACTCATTACAATGAGCAGTTCTTC
cdr3_aa: CASTTSTHYNEQFF

clone_size: NA
d_call: NA
j_call: TRBJ2-1
v_call: TRBV27
cdr3_nt: TGTGCCAGCAGTTTAAAGCCGGCCTACAATGAGCAGTTCTTC
cdr3_aa: CASSLKPAYNEQFF

clone_size: NA
d_call: TRBD2
j_call: TRBJ2-1
v_call: TRBV10-2
cdr3_nt: TGCGCCAGCACTCGTTCGCGGGAGGTCGGCTACAATGAGCAGTTCTTC
cdr3_aa: CASTRSREVGYNEQFF

clone_size: NA
d_call: TRBD1
j_call: TRBJ1-3
v_call: TRBV15
cdr3_nt: TGTGCCACCAGCAGAGATCCCCTTTGGGACAGCACCATATATTTT
cdr3_aa: CATSRDPLWDSTIYF

clone_size: once
d_call: TRBD1
j_call: TRBJ2-7
v_call: TRBV7-2
cdr3_nt: TGTGCCAGCAGCTCATACAGGGGTGGCTACGAGCAGTACTTC
cdr3_aa: CASSSYRGGYEQYF

clone_size: NA
d_call: NA
j_call: TRBJ1-5
v_call: TRBV30
cdr3_nt: TGTGCCTGGAGCTCGGGCAGCAATCAGCCCCAGCATTTT
cdr3_aa: CAWSSGSNQPQHF

clone_size: NA
d_call: NA
j_call: TRBJ2-3
v_call: TRBV7-9
cdr3_nt: TGTGCCAGCAGCTTAAGGCAGAGCACAGATACGCAGTATTTT
cdr3_aa: CASSLRQSTDTQYF

clone_size: few
d_call: NA
j_call: TRBJ2-5
v_call: TRBV5-1
cdr3_nt: TGCGCCAGCAGCCGGACCCCACAAGAGACCCAGTACTTC
cdr3_aa: CASSRTPQETQYF

clone_size: NA
d_call: NA
j_call: TRBJ2-1
v_call: TRBV11-2
cdr3_nt: TGTGCCAGCAGCTTAGTTGTGCTAGCGAGTTACAATGAGCAGTTCTTC
cdr3_aa: CASSLVVLASYNEQFF

clone_size: NA
d_call: NA
j_call: TRBJ2-7
v_call: TRBV6-5
cdr3_nt: TGTGCCAGCAGTTACTCGAGGCCTAGCGAGTCCTACGAGCAGTACTTC
cdr3_aa: CASSYSRPSESYEQYF

clone_size: NA
d_call: NA
j_call: TRBJ2-3
v_call: TRBV6-1
cdr3_nt: TGTGCCAGCGGGGGGTGGGGACGCACAGATACGCAGTATTTT
cdr3_aa: CASGGWGRTDTQYF

clone_size: NA
d_call: NA
j_call: TRBJ2-3
v_call: TRBV9
cdr3_nt: TGTGCCAGCAGCGTAGAAGACTCGGATACGCAGTATTTT
cdr3_aa: CASSVEDSDTQYF

clone_size: NA
d_call: TRBD1
j_call: TRBJ1-4
v_call: TRBV6-5
cdr3_nt: TGTGCCAGCAGGGAGGGACAGGGACGAGAAAAACTGTTTTTT
cdr3_aa: CASREGQGREKLFF

clone_size: NA
d_call: NA
j_call: TRBJ1-1
v_call: TRBV21-1
cdr3_nt: TGTGCCAGCAGCAAGCACGGACGCTATAGGACTGAAGCTTTCTTT
cdr3_aa: CASSKHGRYRTEAFF

clone_size: NA
d_call: TRBD2
j_call: TRBJ2-1
v_call: TRBV6-5
cdr3_nt: TGTGCCAGCAGTTACTCTCGGAATAGCGGGCGCAATGAGCAGTTCTTC
cdr3_aa: CASSYSRNSGRNEQFF

clone_size: NA
d_call: NA
j_call: TRBJ2-7
v_call: TRBV28
cdr3_nt: TGTGCCAGCATTCGGGATTACGAGCAGTACTTC
cdr3_aa: CASIRDYEQYF

clone_size: NA
d_call: NA
j_call: TRBJ2-6
v_call: TRBV5-6
cdr3_nt: TGTGCCAGCATCCAACTCATGGCTGGGGCCAACGTCCTGACTTTC
cdr3_aa: CASIQLMAGANVLTF

clone_size: once
d_call: NA
j_call: TRBJ1-4
v_call: TRBV20-1
cdr3_nt: TGCAGTGCTGGCGGTCGGGAAAAACTGTTTTTT
cdr3_aa: CSAGGREKLFF

clone_size: NA
d_call: NA
j_call: TRBJ2-1
v_call: TRBV5-6
cdr3_nt: TGTGCCAGCAGCTTGTGGGACACCTACAATGAGCAGTTCTTC
cdr3_aa: CASSLWDTYNEQFF

clone_size: NA
d_call: TRBD2
j_call: TRBJ2-7
v_call: TRBV18
cdr3_nt: TGTGCCAGCTCACGGGACGTCTGGGAGGGAGAGCAGTACTTC
cdr3_aa: CASSRDVWEGEQYF

clone_size: once
d_call: NA
j_call: TRBJ1-1
v_call: TRBV5-1
cdr3_nt: TGCGCCAGCAGCTTGCTAGGGCCTTTGAACACTGAAGCTTTCTTT
cdr3_aa: CASSLLGPLNTEAFF

clone_size: NA
d_call: TRBD1
j_call: TRBJ1-2
v_call: TRBV2
cdr3_nt: TGTGCCAGCAGGCCGGGACAGGCGGGCTATGGCTACACCTTC
cdr3_aa: CASRPGQAGYGYTF

clone_size: NA
d_call: TRBD2
j_call: TRBJ2-1
v_call: TRBV7-9
cdr3_nt: TGTGCCAGCAGCCGACTAGCGGGAGACAATGAGCAGTTCTTC
cdr3_aa: CASSRLAGDNEQFF

clone_size: NA
d_call: NA
j_call: TRBJ2-3
v_call: TRBV7-2
cdr3_nt: TGTGCCAGCAGCCCTGATGGCGGTCGGGGCGCAGATACGCAGTATTTT
cdr3_aa: CASSPDGGRGADTQYF

clone_size: once
d_call: NA
j_call: TRBJ2-5
v_call: TRBV11-3
cdr3_nt: TGTGCCAGCAGCTTAGATCCTGGCGTTCAAGAGACCCAGTACTTC
cdr3_aa: CASSLDPGVQETQYF

clone_size: NA
d_call: TRBD2
j_call: TRBJ2-1
v_call: TRBV18
cdr3_nt: TGTGCCAGCTCACCTTGGACTAGCGGAAACTACAATGAGCAGTTCTTC
cdr3_aa: CASSPWTSGNYNEQFF

clone_size: NA
d_call: TRBD2
j_call: TRBJ2-1
v_call: TRBV5-1
cdr3_nt: TGCGCCAGCAGCTTGGGGCGCGGGACTAGCGGGAGAATCGAGGATGAGCAGTTCTTC
cdr3_aa: CASSLGRGTSGRIEDEQFF

clone_size: NA
d_call: NA
j_call: TRBJ1-3
v_call: TRBV7-2
cdr3_nt: TGTGCCAGCAGCTTAGAGGGGAATAGAAACACCATATATTTT
cdr3_aa: CASSLEGNRNTIYF

clone_size: NA
d_call: NA
j_call: TRBJ2-3
v_call: TRBV28
cdr3_nt: TGTGCCAGCCTTGAAGATACAGATACGCAGTATTTT
cdr3_aa: CASLEDTDTQYF

clone_size: NA
d_call: NA
j_call: TRBJ1-2
v_call: TRBV7-6
cdr3_nt: TGTGCCAGCAGCCCGAAGACAGACGCTAACTATGGCTACACCTTC
cdr3_aa: CASSPKTDANYGYTF

clone_size: NA
d_call: TRBD2
j_call: TRBJ2-7
v_call: TRBV7-2
cdr3_nt: TGTGCCAGCAGCTTTGCTGGGACTAGCGGCTACGAGCAGTACTTC
cdr3_aa: CASSFAGTSGYEQYF